These 23 T cell receptor beta chains share one sample of origin, sequenced in a study of blood T cell repertoires in COVID-19. The data were produced by immunoSEQ multiplex PCR, yet TCRdb's version contains in-frame clones alone and is incomplete. The sample contains approximately 84,000 clones, 85% to 90% of which appear only once. The specimen was peripheral blood. Receptor source: a human donor with active COVID-19. The donor label of this sample is uncertain.

The chain carries TRBV4-3 and TRBJ2-6; TRBD1 is a possible D gene (5 bases). Germline V CDR1 and CDR2: LGHNA, YSLEER. This CDR3 contains 20 residues. V was cut by 2 bases and J by 0 bases, with 20 bases left in between. CDR3 DNA: TGCGCCAGCAGCCAAACCCCAGGGCTAACTCCCAACTCTGGGGCCAACGTCCTGACTTTC. It codes for CASSQTPGLTPNSGANVLTF.

The chain has TRBV3-1 (or the pseudogene TRBV3-2) and TRBJ1-2, with 7 nucleotides matching TRBD1. Germline CDR1 is LGHDT and CDR2 is YNNKEL (reference sequence). The V segment lost 3 bases and the J segment 8 bases; nucleotides outside the gene matches: 6. CDR3 size: 13 residues. CDR3 DNA: TGTGCCAGCAGCCATGAGGGGGCGCGCGGCTACACCTTC. Translated, it gives CASSHEGARGYTF.

The V gene is TRBV5-1, the J gene TRBJ2-5; no reliable D call. The V end lost 1 base, the J end lost 3 bases, and 10 bases lay between the germline ends. CDR1 is SGHRS, CDR2 YFSETQ, per germline. The CDR3 sequence is 14 residues long. The CDR3 sequence is CASSLSSAEETQYF. The CDR3 region has the DNA TGCGCCAGCAGCTTGAGCAGCGCCGAAGAGACCCAGTACTTC.

This clone appeared a few times. The chain joins TRBV28 to TRBJ1-3; D may be TRBD1 (6 bases). Germline CDR1 and CDR2: MDHEN and SYDVKM. CDR3 length: 16 amino acids. Trimming pared 4 bases from V and 2 bases from J, leaving 15 bases between. CDR3 in DNA: TGTGCCAGCAGTTCATCGGGACAAGGGACTGGAAACACCATATATTTT. Translated, it gives CASSSSGQGTGNTIYF.

V is TRBV9 and J is TRBJ2-3, with 7 bases fitting TRBD2. Germline lookup yields CDR1 SGDLS and CDR2 YYNGEE. This CDR3 region has 16 residues. Unmatched junction bases numbered 10, after V lost 0 bases and J lost 6 bases. CDR3 in amino acids: CASSVDNLNSGDTQYF. The CDR3 DNA follows: TGTGCCAGCAGCGTAGACAACTTAAATAGCGGGGATACGCAGTATTTT.

This clone was found once. The chain links TRBV6-1 to TRBJ2-7; no firm D call. This CDR3 spans 13 amino acids. The germline V gene has CDR1 MNHNS and CDR2 SASEGT. The V end was cut by 0 bases, the J end by 2 bases, with 5 bases between. CDR3 in DNA: TGTGCCAGCAGTGAAGCCCACACCTACGAGCAGTACTTC. Translated: CASSEAHTYEQYF.

The CDR3 sequence: CASGLGQGGTEAFF. CDR3 sequence (DNA): TGTGCTAGTGGTTTGGGACAGGGTGGCACTGAAGCTTTCTTT. V usage is TRBV12-5 and J usage is TRBJ1-1, with 7 bases fitting TRBD1. CDR3 length: 14 amino acids. Per germline, CDR1 LGHNT and CDR2 FRNRAP. J was trimmed by 4 bases and V by 1 base; bases with no gene match: 3.

Only one count was recorded for this clone. The J gene is TRBJ2-1, the V gene TRBV2; 11 bases agree with TRBD1. The CDR3 consists of 14 residues. V was pared by 5 bases and J by 9 bases, with 6 bases of the junction left unmatched. The V gene's germline CDR1 is SNHLY and CDR2 FYNNEI. The CDR3 loop reads CASSIGTGGSEQFF. Written as DNA, the CDR3 is TGTGCCAGCAGTATCGGGACAGGGGGAAGTGAGCAGTTCTTC.

The chain has TRBV5-1 and TRBJ2-3, with 9 bases lining up with TRBD1. Germline CDR1 SGHRS, CDR2 YFSETQ. This CDR3 has 18 residues. The junction had 18 bases not matched to a gene; V was cut back by 4 bases and J by 6 bases. CDR3: CASSRKTPTGTGPDTQYF. CDR3 nucleotides: TGCGCCAGCAGCCGAAAAACACCGACCGGGACAGGGCCGGATACGCAGTATTTT.

This clone has a single count. V and J are TRBV7-2 and TRBJ2-1, with D uncertain. Germline CDR1 is SGHTA and CDR2 is FQGNSA. The CDR3 extends over 15 amino acids. V was clipped by 1 base and J by 0 bases, with 7 bases between them. The CDR3 is CASSLGPSSYNEQFF. The CDR3 DNA sequence: TGTGCCAGCAGCTTAGGCCCTAGCTCCTACAATGAGCAGTTCTTC.

V usage is TRBV9 and J usage is TRBJ1-2, with 10 bases matching TRBD1. Trimming at V came to 0 bases and at J to 7 bases, leaving 12 bases not matched to a gene. CDR1 SGDLS and CDR2 YYNGEE come from the germline V gene. The CDR3 spans 17 residues. The CDR3 here is CASSVVDLPDRGTGYTF. In DNA form, the CDR3 reads TGTGCCAGCAGCGTAGTGGATCTCCCGGACAGGGGGACTGGCTACACCTTC.

Only one count was recorded for this clone. V and J are TRBV28 and TRBJ1-2; 11 nucleotides agree with TRBD1. V shed 7 bases and J 4 bases; nucleotides not matched to a gene: 5. The V gene's germline CDR1 is MDHEN and CDR2 SYDVKM. The CDR3 has 14 residues. The CDR3 DNA sequence: TGTGCCAGCATTGGGACAGGGGGGGTCTATGGCTACACCTTC. Protein: CASIGTGGVYGYTF.

This rearrangement joins TRBV19 to TRBJ2-3; 7 bases align to TRBD2. CDR3 length: 15 residues. V gave up 10 bases and J gave up 4 bases; unmatched junction bases: 14. Germline lookup yields CDR1 LNHDA and CDR2 SQIVND (reference sequence). CDR3 DNA: TGTGCCACCTCACTAGCGAGGGTAGGTTCAGATACGCAGTATTTT. It encodes CATSLARVGSDTQYF.

V gene TRBV7-2 combines with J gene TRBJ2-3; 11 positions match TRBD2. Germline V CDR1 and CDR2: SGHTA, FQGNSA. The CDR3 spans 18 residues. Unmatched junction bases numbered 8, after V lost 1 base and J lost 2 bases. The CDR3 DNA reads as TGTGCCAGCAGCTTAGTGCTAGCGGGGGGAGACCTCACAGATACGCAGTATTTT. Translating it yields CASSLVLAGGDLTDTQYF.

The rearrangement uses TRBV7-2 and TRBJ2-2; the D is unclear. V lost 8 bases and J lost 7, with 5 bases in between. The CDR3 extends over 10 amino acids. Germline assignment: CDR1 SGHTA and CDR2 FQGNSA. DNA of the CDR3: TGTGCCAGCCGCGACGGGGAGCTGTTTTTT. Its translation is CASRDGELFF. Together with reference TRBV7-2 and TRBJ2-2, the CDR3 gives the full variable domain: GAGVSQSPSNKVTEKGKDVELRCDPISGHTALYWYRQSLGQGLEFLIYFQGNSAPDKSGLPSDRFSAERTGGSVSTLTIQRTQQEDSAVYLCASRDGELFFGEGSRLTVL.

The chain is built from TRBV5-4 and TRBJ2-7, with D hard to call. This CDR3 is 12 amino acids long. The germline V gene encodes CDR1 SGHNT and CDR2 YYREEE (reference sequence). V dropped 2 bases and J dropped 3 bases, with 6 bases sitting between them. In DNA form, the CDR3 reads TGTGCCAGCAGCTTTATCGGCTACGAGCAGTACTTC. It yields the protein CASSFIGYEQYF.

V is TRBV7-9 and J is TRBJ2-1; 7 positions agree with TRBD2. CDR1 SEHNR and CDR2 FQNEAQ come from the germline V gene (reference sequence). The CDR3 spans 15 residues. J gave up 7 bases and V 5 bases, and 11 bases lay outside the gene matches. The CDR3, as DNA: TGTGCCAGCAGCCCAGCGGGGTTACTCAGAAATGAGCAGTTCTTC. The encoded protein is CASSPAGLLRNEQFF.

This clone was found a few times. V gene TRBV7-9 combines with J gene TRBJ1-5; TRBD1 matches 11 bases. Germline trimming cut 4 bases from V and 5 bases from J; bases unmatched to any gene: 4. This CDR3 has 15 residues. Per the germline V gene, CDR1 is SEHNR and CDR2 is FQNEAQ (reference sequence). CDR3 nucleotide sequence: TGTGCCAGCAGCTCAGGGACAGGGGGGCATCAGCCCCAGCATTTT. Encoded protein: CASSSGTGGHQPQHF. Using reference TRBV7-9 and TRBJ1-5 for the parts outside the CDR3, the full variable domain is DTGVSQNPRHKITKRGQNVTFRCDPISEHNRLYWYRQTLGQGPEFLTYFQNEAQLEKSRLLSDRFSAERPKGSFSTLEIQRTEQGDSAMYLCASSSGTGGHQPQHFGDGTRLSIL.

The CDR3 DNA reads TGTGCCAGCCACTCCACTCCCCTTACAGGGCTTGGTGTTGGTTTCACTGAAGCTTTCTTT. This sequence encodes CASHSTPLTGLGVGFTEAFF. The chain combines TRBV19 with TRBJ1-1; D might be TRBD1 (6 bases). The CDR3 is made up of 20 amino acids. Germline values: CDR1 LNHDA, CDR2 SQIVND (reference sequence). The V gene lost 9 bases and the J gene lost 4 bases, with 36 bases spanning the gap.

This clone was recorded a few times. The chain joins TRBV7-2 to TRBJ1-2, with D maybe TRBD1 (5 bases). The CDR3 has 14 amino acids. Deletions cut 1 base from V and 8 bases from J, with 14 bases between. The germline V gene has CDR1 SGHTA and CDR2 FQGNSA. CDR3 in DNA: TGTGCCAGCAGCTTAGATGGGGGGGAGAGGGGCTACACCTTC. It encodes CASSLDGGERGYTF.

This chain connects TRBV18 to TRBJ1-2; D unresolved. The ends were cut back, 2 bases at V and 1 base at J, with 5 bases in the middle. In germline, CDR1 is KGHSH, CDR2 LQKENI. CDR3 size: 13 residues. CDR3 region: CASSPASNYGYTF. The DNA of the CDR3 is TGTGCCAGCTCACCAGCCAGTAACTATGGCTACACCTTC.

The J gene is TRBJ2-5, the V gene TRBV5-1, with D hard to call. The CDR3 contains 14 residues. The V end was cut by 0 bases, the J end by 2 bases, with 8 bases between. The germline CDR1 and CDR2 sequences are SGHRS and YFSETQ. CDR3 protein: CASSLVSGQETQYF. For the CDR3, the DNA is TGCGCCAGCAGCTTGGTTTCCGGTCAAGAGACCCAGTACTTC.

Details on this clone: This sample includes further DNA sequences coding for the same CDR3. The rearrangement joins TRBV5-1 to TRBJ2-1, with 9 bases matching TRBD2. The CDR3 consists of 18 residues. Germline V gene data show CDR1 as SGHRS and CDR2 as YFSETQ. V was pared by 5 bases and J by 4 bases, with 16 bases of the junction left unmatched. The CDR3 DNA is TGCGCCAGCAGGAGAGGCCTCGCGGGGGGGCCGGGGTACAATGAGCAGTTCTTC. Protein sequence: CASRRGLAGGPGYNEQFF. The whole variable domain, filled in from reference TRBV5-1 and TRBJ2-1, reads KAGVTQTPRYLIKTRGQQVTLSCSPISGHRSVSWYQQTPGQGLQFLFEYFSETQRNKGNFPGRFSGRQFSNSRSEMNVSTLELGDSALYLCASRRGLAGGPGYNEQFFGPGTRLTVL.